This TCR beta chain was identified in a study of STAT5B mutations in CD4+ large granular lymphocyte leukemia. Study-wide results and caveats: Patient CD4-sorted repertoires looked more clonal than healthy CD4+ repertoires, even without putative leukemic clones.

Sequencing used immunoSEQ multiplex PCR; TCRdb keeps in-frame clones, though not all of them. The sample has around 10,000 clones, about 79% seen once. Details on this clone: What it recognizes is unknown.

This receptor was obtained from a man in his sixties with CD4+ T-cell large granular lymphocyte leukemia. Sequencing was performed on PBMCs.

The CDR3 region has the DNA TGTGCCAGCAGTTCCCCCGGGACTAAAAGCTCCGAGCAGTACTTC. It codes for CASSSPGTKSSEQYF. The V call is TRBV6-5, the J call TRBJ2-7, with 7 bases matching TRBD2. The CDR3 loop spans 15 amino acids. The V gene end was trimmed by 4 bases and the J gene end by 6 bases; junction bases not matched to a gene: 12. The germline V gene has CDR1 MNHEY and CDR2 SVGAGI.